What follows are 2 T cell receptor beta chains derived from one specimen sequenced in a study of OX40 agonist ivuxolimab in advanced cancers. The assay was immunoSEQ multiplex PCR, and TCRdb's table has in-frame clones only and misses some. This sample yields around 95,000 clones, of which 90% to 95% are seen a single time; around 0.25% belongs to the top ten. The source was CD4+ or CD8+ T cells sorted from blood, collected in a trial of the OX40 agonist ivuxolimab. These receptors all come from an adult with an advanced solid tumor such as melanoma, head and neck, liver or kidney cancer.

J is TRBJ1-4 and V is TRBV7-9, with 8 bases lining up with TRBD1. The CDR3 consists of 13 residues. Germline CDR1 SEHNR, CDR2 FQNEAQ (reference sequence). V lost 5 bases, J lost 13 bases, and 9 bases stayed unmatched. The CDR3 nucleotides are TGTGCCAGCAGCAAAACGCCAGGGGGCGGACTGTTTTTT. Its protein is CASSKTPGGGLFF. The entire variable domain, with the rest obtained from reference TRBV7-9 and TRBJ1-4, is as follows: DTGVSQNPRHKITKRGQNVTFRCDPISEHNRLYWYRQTLGQGPEFLTYFQNEAQLEKSRLLSDRFSAERPKGSFSTLEIQRTEQGDSAMYLCASSKTPGGGLFFGSGTQLSVL.

The genes are TRBV6-6 and TRBJ1-1, with no clear D. This CDR3 region has 13 residues. Per germline, CDR1 MNHNY and CDR2 SVGAGI (reference sequence). Between the trimmed V and J ends, which lost 6 bases and 0 bases, there was a span of 8 bases. The CDR3 DNA reads TGTGCCAGCAGCACCCTCATGAACACTGAAGCTTTCTTT. It translates to CASSTLMNTEAFF.